Listed here are 19 T cell receptor beta chains from one sample, sequenced in a study of T cell repertoires in cytomegalovirus infection. Their antigen targets remain unknown. TCRdb recomputed calls from the reads with MiXCR, one row per CDR3 protein. The sample carries about 89,000 distinct CDR3 sequences, about 31% recorded once. The sample in question was CD8+ T cells from cultured PBMCs, obtained from culture after CMV antigen stimulation. The receptors here all came from a human donor in good health (CMV status not recorded). Some clones in this sample may be carry-over from other donors' samples.

This clonotype has a count of ten or more. This chain joins TRBV7-2 and TRBJ2-3, with TRBD2 matching over 7 bases. In germline, CDR1 is SGHTA, CDR2 FQGNSA. This CDR3 has 15 amino acids. V lost 2 bases, J lost 6 bases, and 8 bases stayed unmatched. The CDR3 DNA is TGTGCCAGCAGCTTAACTAGCGTCACGGGGGATACGCAGTATTTT. It codes for CASSLTSVTGDTQYF.

The gene calls are TRBV18 and TRBJ2-7; D possibly corresponds to TRBD2 (5 bases). CDR3 size: 15 residues. Trimming took 2 bases from V and 4 from J, leaving 15 bases between them. The germline V gene encodes CDR1 KGHSH and CDR2 LQKENI. This chain's CDR3 is CASSPFDGLRYEQYF. In DNA form, the CDR3 reads TGTGCCAGCTCACCATTTGACGGACTCCGTTACGAGCAGTACTTC.

This clonotype has only a few counts. The chain has TRBV6-6 and TRBJ2-7; 7 nucleotides agree with TRBD1. This CDR3 contains 13 residues. Trimming at V came to 9 bases and at J to 3 bases, leaving 8 bases not matched to a gene. Germline-derived CDR1 and CDR2 are MNHNY and SVGAGI (reference sequence). The CDR3 DNA is TGTGCCAGTCGAGGGGGCAGGGGCTACGAGCAGTACTTC. It encodes CASRGGRGYEQYF.

With respect to this clonotype: At one of its ends the junction is not consistent with the germline gene, which may arise from a read error. The rearrangement links TRBV27 to TRBJ2-1, with no clear D. The germline CDR1 and CDR2 sequences are MNHEY and SMNVEV (reference sequence). CDR3 size: 11 residues. For the CDR3, the DNA is TGTGCCAGCAGTGCCTATAATGAGCAGTTCTTC. This codes for CASSAYNEQFF.

This clonotype has a handful of counts. This chain links TRBV19 with TRBJ2-7; D not certain. Trimming pared 4 bases from V and 0 bases from J, leaving 10 bases between. Germline V gives CDR1 LNHDA, CDR2 SQIVND (reference sequence). This CDR3 has 14 residues. Here the CDR3 reads CASSTYTDSYEQYF. In DNA form, the CDR3 reads TGTGCCAGTAGTACTTACACGGACTCCTACGAGCAGTACTTC.

The CDR3 spells CASNGGDVKTQYF. In DNA, the CDR3 is TGCGCCAGCAACGGGGGGGACGTAAAGACCCAGTACTTC. The gene calls are TRBV4-1 and TRBJ2-5; TRBD2 aligns across 8 bases. This CDR3 is 13 amino acids long. Per germline, CDR1 MGHRA and CDR2 YSYEKL. V dropped 7 bases and J dropped 6; count of bases not matched to a gene: 7.

The chain combines TRBV20-1 with TRBJ1-2, with D unresolved. This CDR3 is 12 amino acids long. Germline assignment: CDR1 DFQATT and CDR2 SNEGSKA (reference sequence). The ends were cut back, 1 base at V and 8 bases at J, with 11 bases in the middle. For the CDR3, the DNA is TGCAGTGCTAGAGTCCCCACGAAGGGCTACACCTTC. The encoded protein is CSARVPTKGYTF.

This clonotype was picked up a small number of times. The V and J genes are TRBV13 and TRBJ2-5; possible D gene TRBD1, 6 bases. V was trimmed by 4 bases and J by 8 bases, leaving 20 bases between them. The CDR3 loop spans 15 amino acids. Germline V gene lookup returns CDR1 PRHDT and CDR2 FYEKMQ (reference sequence). The CDR3 DNA reads as TGTGCCAGCAGCTCAGGGGTAGGATCAAGAGAAACCCAGTACTTC. It specifies CASSSGVGSRETQYF.

This clonotype occurred a few times. This sequence joins TRBV6-5 and TRBJ2-3; a weak D match, TRBD1 (6 bases). The germline gives CDR1 MNHEY, CDR2 SVGAGI. The CDR3 is 14 amino acids. The V and J ends lost 6 bases and 0 bases respectively, with 10 bases between them. CDR3 loop: CASRYRDSTDTQYF. DNA of the CDR3: TGTGCCAGCAGATACAGGGATAGCACAGATACGCAGTATTTT.

This chain links TRBV3-1 with TRBJ2-3; D remains unclear. CDR3 length: 15 residues. Germline V gene sequence: CDR1 LGHDT, CDR2 YNNKEL (reference sequence). V dropped 4 bases and J dropped 11 bases, with 22 bases sitting between them. The CDR3 DNA follows: TGTGCCAGCAGCCTCGCGTCTATTGGGCCTTCGGAGCAGTATTTT. Translating gives CASSLASIGPSEQYF.

There are many counts of this clonotype. V and J are TRBV27 and TRBJ1-2; maybe TRBD1 (5 bases). Germline CDR1 MNHEY, CDR2 SMNVEV (reference sequence). The CDR3 extends over 17 amino acids. V was pared by 4 bases and J by 3 bases, with 21 bases between. The CDR3 here is CASSSIFTGSHHYGYTF. Here the CDR3 DNA reads TGTGCCAGCAGTTCAATCTTTACAGGATCCCACCACTATGGCTACACCTTC.

This chain uses TRBV19 with TRBJ1-1, with a weak D call TRBD1 (5 bases). V was trimmed by 0 bases and J by 1 base, leaving 6 bases between them. The CDR3 is 14 amino acids. Per the germline V gene, CDR1 is LNHDA and CDR2 is SQIVND (reference sequence). CDR3 in amino acids: CASSIDRGNTEAFF. CDR3 bases: TGTGCCAGTAGTATAGATAGGGGGAACACTGAAGCTTTCTTT.

The sample holds a few counts of this clonotype. This chain joins TRBV7-9 and TRBJ2-2, with a possible D match to TRBD1 (6 bases). V was clipped by 6 bases and J by 0 bases, with 14 bases between them. Per the germline V gene, CDR1 is SEHNR and CDR2 is FQNEAQ (reference sequence). The CDR3 has 16 residues. The CDR3 sequence is CASSLPGHTNTGELFF. In DNA form, the CDR3 reads TGTGCCAGCAGTCTACCGGGACACACGAACACCGGGGAGCTGTTTTTT.

This clonotype was seen a handful of times. The DNA of the CDR3 is TGTGCCAGCAGTTTCCGGCAGGCGATGAACACTGAAGCTTTCTTT. Translation gives CASSFRQAMNTEAFF. The rearrangement uses TRBV27 and TRBJ1-1; no clear D gene. CDR1 is MNHEY, CDR2 SMNVEV, per germline (reference sequence). The CDR3 contains 15 residues. The V and J ends lost 3 bases and 0 bases respectively, with 11 bases between them.

This clonotype has just a few counts. V is TRBV12-3 or TRBV12-4 and J is TRBJ1-5; no clear D gene. The ends were cut back, 0 bases at V and 1 base at J, with 4 bases in the middle. There are 14 residues in the CDR3. In nucleotides, the CDR3 is TGTGCCAGCAGTTTAGCGCAAAGCAATCAGCCCCAGCATTTT. Translated, it gives CASSLAQSNQPQHF.

This clonotype was seen a handful of times. The V gene is TRBV5-1, the J gene TRBJ2-2; D is undetermined. The CDR3 loop spans 11 amino acids. Germline-derived CDR1 and CDR2 are SGHRS and YFSETQ. V lost 6 bases and J lost 5, with 5 bases in between. CDR3 loop: CASKITGELFF. CDR3 nucleotides: TGCGCCAGCAAAATAACCGGGGAGCTGTTTTTT.

CDR3 sequence (DNA): TGTGCCAGCTCACCGAATGAAAGCACAGATACGCAGTATTTT. Translated, it gives CASSPNESTDTQYF. The chain employs TRBV18 and TRBJ2-3; D call uncertain. The CDR3 loop spans 14 amino acids. V lost 3 bases, J lost 0 bases, and 7 bases lay in between. Germline lookup yields CDR1 KGHSH and CDR2 LQKENI.

J is TRBJ1-5 and V is TRBV20-1; no clear D. Germline values: CDR1 DFQATT, CDR2 SNEGSKA (reference sequence). CDR3 size: 13 residues. Deletions cut 2 bases from V and 6 bases from J, with 11 bases between. The CDR3 sequence: CSARKTERQPQHF. The CDR3, as DNA: TGCAGTGCTAGAAAGACGGAGCGTCAGCCCCAGCATTTT.

The chain has TRBV7-3 and TRBJ2-1; no clear D. V lost 1 base and J 6 bases, leaving 10 bases between the germline ends. Germline V gene lookup returns CDR1 SGHTA and CDR2 FQGTGA. The CDR3 is 14 residues long. The CDR3 region is CASSLMGIPNEQFF. As DNA, the CDR3 is TGTGCCAGCAGCTTAATGGGCATCCCCAATGAGCAGTTCTTC.